Listed below are T cell receptor beta chains from one sample, sequenced in a study of OX40 agonist ivuxolimab in advanced cancers. The table came from immunoSEQ multiplex PCR; TCRdb's copy has only in-frame clones and leaves some out. The sample lists approximately 23,000 clones; around nine tenths were seen once. Here the sequenced sample was CD4+ or CD8+ T cells sorted from blood, taken in a trial of the OX40 agonist ivuxolimab. The receptors here all came from an adult with an advanced solid tumor such as melanoma, head and neck, liver or kidney cancer. CDR3s include the opening cysteine and the closing phenylalanine or tryptophan. D genes are given only for firm matches. Size is omitted from some rows. Given values are once, few, many or a class for expanded clones.

CDR3nt | CDR3aa | j_gene | v_gene | d_gene | abundance
TGCGCCAGCAGCCAAGATGCGGCGATGGGACGAACCGGGGAGCTGTTTTTT | CASSQDAAMGRTGELFF | TRBJ2-2 | TRBV4-3 | NA | NA
TGCGCCAGCAGCCAAGATAGGTGGGGACAGCTACTGTTTTTT | CASSQDRWGQLLFF | TRBJ1-4 | TRBV4-1 | TRBD1 | NA
TGTGCCAGCAGTCGGGACAGGGAGACTGAAGCTTTCTTT | CASSRDRETEAFF | TRBJ1-1 | TRBV6-4 | TRBD1 | NA
TGTGCCAGCAGCTTATTACGGGGCAGCTCCTACAATGAGCAGTTCTTC | CASSLLRGSSYNEQFF | TRBJ2-1 | TRBV7-8 | NA | NA
TGTGCCAGTAGTATAGCAGCCTTCCGGGACCGGAATCAGCCCCAGCATTTT | CASSIAAFRDRNQPQHF | TRBJ1-5 | TRBV19 | NA | once
TGTGCCAGCTCACTGGGACAGGGAAACACTGAAGCTTTCTTT | CASSLGQGNTEAFF | TRBJ1-1 | TRBV18 | TRBD1 | NA
TGTGCCAGCAGTCCCGGGACTTTTTCCTACAATGAGCAGTTCTTC | CASSPGTFSYNEQFF | TRBJ2-1 | TRBV28 | NA | NA
TGTGCCAGCAGCTGGACGACAGATACGCAGTATTTT | CASSWTTDTQYF | TRBJ2-3 | TRBV11-3 | NA | NA
TGCGCCAGCAGCTTGGATGGGTTGCAAGAAGCTTTCTTT | CASSLDGLQEAFF | TRBJ1-1 | TRBV5-1 | NA | few
TGCGCCAGCAGCCAAGTGAGAGCCCTAGCGGAGGTGGGAAACATTCAGTACTTC | CASSQVRALAEVGNIQYF | TRBJ2-4 | TRBV4-1 | TRBD2 | NA
TGTGCCAGCAGCCCTCTTGGGACCCTCGGATATGGCTACACCTTC | CASSPLGTLGYGYTF | TRBJ1-2 | TRBV9 | NA | NA
TGCGCCAGCAGCCAAGCCGGGACCAATAAAAACATTCAGTACTTC | CASSQAGTNKNIQYF | TRBJ2-4 | TRBV4-1 | NA | NA
TGTGCCAGCAGCTTAGCAGTCGGGACACAATATCAGCCCCAGCATTTT | CASSLAVGTQYQPQHF | TRBJ1-5 | TRBV7-2 | NA | once
TGTGCCAGCAGCTCCCGGACAGGGGCTGAAGCTTTCTTT | CASSSRTGAEAFF | TRBJ1-1 | TRBV7-3 | TRBD1 | NA
TGTGCCAGCAGCCCCTGGGGGTCCAATCAGCCCCAGCATTTT | CASSPWGSNQPQHF | TRBJ1-5 | TRBV6-5 | NA | few
TGTGCCACCCGGTTGAGGGGGCCTGGGGCCACAGATACGCAGTATTTT | CATRLRGPGATDTQYF | TRBJ2-3 | TRBV19 | TRBD1 | NA
TGTGCCAGCAGTTTACCCCCGGGCAGGGGACCTTACGAGCAGTACTTC | CASSLPPGRGPYEQYF | TRBJ2-7 | TRBV28 | NA | NA
TGTGCCAGCAGCTTTCCCGAGGGGACCCAGTACTTC | CASSFPEGTQYF | TRBJ2-5 | TRBV11-2 | NA | NA
TGCGCCAGCAGCGACGGGACAGGGGGGAGAGAGACCCAGTACTTC | CASSDGTGGRETQYF | TRBJ2-5 | TRBV10-1 | TRBD1 | NA
TGTGCCAGCAGCCAAAGGGACGGACTTAAAGCTTTCTTT | CASSQRDGLKAFF | TRBJ1-1 | TRBV11-1 | NA | NA
TGTGCCGGAAACAGGGAACACACTGAAGCTTTCTTT | CAGNREHTEAFF | TRBJ1-1 | TRBV30 | NA | NA
TGTGCCAGCAGCTTAATACCGGACTATGGCTACACCTTC | CASSLIPDYGYTF | TRBJ1-2 | TRBV11-3 | NA | once
TGCAGCGCCAGGACAGGTTTTGGTGGCTACACCTTC | CSARTGFGGYTF | TRBJ1-2 | TRBV29-1 | TRBD1 | once
TGTGCCAGCAGTACCGGGACTAGAGGGTCCGGAGCGGGGCAGTACTTC | CASSTGTRGSGAGQYF | TRBJ2-7 | TRBV5-6 | TRBD2 | NA
TGCGCCAGCAGCCAAGGGGGGGTTCGGGACTACGAGCAGTACTTC | CASSQGGVRDYEQYF | TRBJ2-7 | TRBV4-3 | NA | NA
TGCGCCAGCAGCTTGGCCGGCGGTCAAGAGACCCAGTACTTC | CASSLAGGQETQYF | TRBJ2-5 | TRBV5-1 | NA | NA
TGTGCCACGAGGACTAGCGGGAGGGTTGGGTTGTCCTACAATGAGCAGTTCTTC | CATRTSGRVGLSYNEQFF | TRBJ2-1 | TRBV10-3 | TRBD2 | NA
TGTGCCAGCTCACCACAAGGCTCGCGGAATGAGCAGTTCTTC | CASSPQGSRNEQFF | TRBJ2-1 | TRBV18 | NA | NA
TGCGCCAGCAGTGAGACGGGACAGGGAAGGACTGAAGCTTTCTTT | CASSETGQGRTEAFF | TRBJ1-1 | TRBV10-1 | TRBD1 | NA
TGTGCCAGCTCACCAATAGGCTACGAGCAGTACTTC | CASSPIGYEQYF | TRBJ2-7 | TRBV18 | NA | NA
TGTGCCATCAGTTCCGGGACAGCAACCATGCAGCCCCAGCATTTT | CAISSGTATMQPQHF | TRBJ1-5 | TRBV10-3 | TRBD1 | NA
TGTGCCAGCAGTTTATGGGGTGGGGGTTATAACTATAATTCACCCCTCCACTTT | CASSLWGGGYNYNSPLHF | TRBJ1-6 | TRBV27 | NA | NA
TGTGCCAGCAGTTTTACAGGGGGCGCCTATGGCTACACCTTC | CASSFTGGAYGYTF | TRBJ1-2 | TRBV6-5 | TRBD1 | NA
TGTGCCTGCCCCCACAGGGACTATGGCTACACCTTC | CACPHRDYGYTF | TRBJ1-2 | TRBV30 | NA | NA
TGCAGCGTTGGGGAGGACCATGGCTACACCTTC | CSVGEDHGYTF | TRBJ1-2 | TRBV29-1 | NA | NA
TGCAGTGTTCACGGACGGAATACGCAGTATTTT | CSVHGRNTQYF | TRBJ2-3 | TRBV20-1 | NA | few
TGTGCCAGCAGTCGCGGACTAGCGGGAGGTTATGAGACCCAGTACTTC | CASSRGLAGGYETQYF | TRBJ2-5 | TRBV28 | TRBD2 | NA
TGTGCCAGCATAGAGGACAGGGACGACAATGAGCAGTTCTTC | CASIEDRDDNEQFF | TRBJ2-1 | TRBV6-1 | TRBD1 | NA
TGTGCCAGCAGCGTAGCGGGAGCCTACAATGAGCAGTTCTTC | CASSVAGAYNEQFF | TRBJ2-1 | TRBV9 | NA | NA
TGTGCCAGCAGCTTAGGGCAGGGTAACTATGGCTACACCTTC | CASSLGQGNYGYTF | TRBJ1-2 | TRBV7-2 | NA | NA
TGTGCCAGCAGCCTGACTAGCGGGAGTAAAGATACGCAGTATTTT | CASSLTSGSKDTQYF | TRBJ2-3 | TRBV7-9 | TRBD2 | NA
TGTGCCATCAGTGAGTACGTGACAGCGAGCAATCAGCCCCAGCATTTT | CAISEYVTASNQPQHF | TRBJ1-5 | TRBV10-3 | NA | NA
TGTGCCAGCTCCCCGGGGGGGGCTGCCTACAATGAGCAGTTCTTC | CASSPGGAAYNEQFF | TRBJ2-1 | TRBV28 | TRBD2 | NA
TGCAGCGTTGAAGTCGGGGTTGGGCAGCCCCAGCATTTT | CSVEVGVGQPQHF | TRBJ1-5 | TRBV29-1 | NA | NA
TGTGCCAGCAGCTTGGACAGGGGAAACACCATATATTTT | CASSLDRGNTIYF | TRBJ1-3 | TRBV7-3 | TRBD1 | NA
TGTGCCAGCAGTTCTTATAGCAATCAGCCCCAGCATTTT | CASSSYSNQPQHF | TRBJ1-5 | TRBV27 | NA | NA
TGTGCCAGCAGTGAAGTCTGGGTGCGCACAGATACGCAGTATTTT | CASSEVWVRTDTQYF | TRBJ2-3 | TRBV6-1 | NA | NA
TGTGCCAGCAGTGGGGAGTGGAGCAATCAGCCCCAGCATTTT | CASSGEWSNQPQHF | TRBJ1-5 | TRBV6-1 | NA | NA
TGTGCCAGCAGGGAACAGGGGGCAGATGGCTACACCTTC | CASREQGADGYTF | TRBJ1-2 | TRBV2 | TRBD1 | NA
TGTGCCAGCAGCCGAAGACAGGGGGGCCTTTTCTCTGGAAACACCATATATTTT | CASSRRQGGLFSGNTIYF | TRBJ1-3 | TRBV7-8 | TRBD1 | once
TGTGCCAGCAGCTACAGTAACACTGAAGCTTTCTTT | CASSYSNTEAFF | TRBJ1-1 | TRBV13 | NA | once
TGTGCCAGCAGCGCCCGACTAGCGGGGGAGAGAGAGCAGTTCTTC | CASSARLAGEREQFF | TRBJ2-1 | TRBV11-1 | TRBD2 | NA
TGTGCCAGCAGCCGAAGGACTAGCGGTGCAGGGGAGCTGTTTTTT | CASSRRTSGAGELFF | TRBJ2-2 | TRBV5-8 | TRBD2 | NA